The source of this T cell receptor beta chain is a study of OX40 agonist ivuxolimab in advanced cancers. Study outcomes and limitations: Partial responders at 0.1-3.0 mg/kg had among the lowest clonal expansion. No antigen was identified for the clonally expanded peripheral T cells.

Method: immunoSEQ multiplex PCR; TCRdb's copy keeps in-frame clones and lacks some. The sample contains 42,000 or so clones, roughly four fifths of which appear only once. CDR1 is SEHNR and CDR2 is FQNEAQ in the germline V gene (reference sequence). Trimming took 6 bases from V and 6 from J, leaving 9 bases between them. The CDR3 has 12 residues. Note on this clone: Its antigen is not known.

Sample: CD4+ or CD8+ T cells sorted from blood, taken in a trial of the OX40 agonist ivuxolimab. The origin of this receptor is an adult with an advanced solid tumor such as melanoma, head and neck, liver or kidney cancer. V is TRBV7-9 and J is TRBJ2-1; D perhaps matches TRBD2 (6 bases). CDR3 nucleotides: TGTGCCAGCAGTCGCGGGGTCAATGAGCAGTTCTTC. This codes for CASSRGVNEQFF.